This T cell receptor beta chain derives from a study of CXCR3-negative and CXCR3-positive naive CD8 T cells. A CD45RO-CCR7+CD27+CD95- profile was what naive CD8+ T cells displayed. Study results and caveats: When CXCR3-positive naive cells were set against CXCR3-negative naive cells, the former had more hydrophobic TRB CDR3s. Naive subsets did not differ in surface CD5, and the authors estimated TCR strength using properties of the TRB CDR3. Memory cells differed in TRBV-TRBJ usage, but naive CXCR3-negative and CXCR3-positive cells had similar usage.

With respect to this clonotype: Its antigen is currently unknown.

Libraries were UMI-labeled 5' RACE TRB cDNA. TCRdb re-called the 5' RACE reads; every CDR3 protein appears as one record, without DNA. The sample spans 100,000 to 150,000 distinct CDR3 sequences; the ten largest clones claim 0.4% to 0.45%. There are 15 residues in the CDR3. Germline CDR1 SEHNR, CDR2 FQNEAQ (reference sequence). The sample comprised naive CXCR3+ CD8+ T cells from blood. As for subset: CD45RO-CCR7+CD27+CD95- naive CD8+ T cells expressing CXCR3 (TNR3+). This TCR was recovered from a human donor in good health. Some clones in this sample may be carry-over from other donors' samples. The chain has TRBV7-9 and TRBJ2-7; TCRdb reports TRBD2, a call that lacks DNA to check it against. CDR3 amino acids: CASSLTRLADYEQYF. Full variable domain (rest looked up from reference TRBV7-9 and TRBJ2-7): DTGVSQNPRHKITKRGQNVTFRCDPISEHNRLYWYRQTLGQGPEFLTYFQNEAQLEKSRLLSDRFSAERPKGSFSTLEIQRTEQGDSAMYLCASSLTRLADYEQYFGPGTRLTVT.